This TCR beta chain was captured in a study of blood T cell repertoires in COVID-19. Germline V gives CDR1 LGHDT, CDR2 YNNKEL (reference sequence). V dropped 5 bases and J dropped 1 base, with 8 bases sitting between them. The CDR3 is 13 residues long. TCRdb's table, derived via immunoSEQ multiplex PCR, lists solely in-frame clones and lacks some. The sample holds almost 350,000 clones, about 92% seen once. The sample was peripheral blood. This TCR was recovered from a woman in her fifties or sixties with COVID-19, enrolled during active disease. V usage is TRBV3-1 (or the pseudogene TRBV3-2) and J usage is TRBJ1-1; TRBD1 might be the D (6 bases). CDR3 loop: CASSYRANTEAFF. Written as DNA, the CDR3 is TGTGCCAGCAGCTACAGGGCGAACACTGAAGCTTTCTTT.